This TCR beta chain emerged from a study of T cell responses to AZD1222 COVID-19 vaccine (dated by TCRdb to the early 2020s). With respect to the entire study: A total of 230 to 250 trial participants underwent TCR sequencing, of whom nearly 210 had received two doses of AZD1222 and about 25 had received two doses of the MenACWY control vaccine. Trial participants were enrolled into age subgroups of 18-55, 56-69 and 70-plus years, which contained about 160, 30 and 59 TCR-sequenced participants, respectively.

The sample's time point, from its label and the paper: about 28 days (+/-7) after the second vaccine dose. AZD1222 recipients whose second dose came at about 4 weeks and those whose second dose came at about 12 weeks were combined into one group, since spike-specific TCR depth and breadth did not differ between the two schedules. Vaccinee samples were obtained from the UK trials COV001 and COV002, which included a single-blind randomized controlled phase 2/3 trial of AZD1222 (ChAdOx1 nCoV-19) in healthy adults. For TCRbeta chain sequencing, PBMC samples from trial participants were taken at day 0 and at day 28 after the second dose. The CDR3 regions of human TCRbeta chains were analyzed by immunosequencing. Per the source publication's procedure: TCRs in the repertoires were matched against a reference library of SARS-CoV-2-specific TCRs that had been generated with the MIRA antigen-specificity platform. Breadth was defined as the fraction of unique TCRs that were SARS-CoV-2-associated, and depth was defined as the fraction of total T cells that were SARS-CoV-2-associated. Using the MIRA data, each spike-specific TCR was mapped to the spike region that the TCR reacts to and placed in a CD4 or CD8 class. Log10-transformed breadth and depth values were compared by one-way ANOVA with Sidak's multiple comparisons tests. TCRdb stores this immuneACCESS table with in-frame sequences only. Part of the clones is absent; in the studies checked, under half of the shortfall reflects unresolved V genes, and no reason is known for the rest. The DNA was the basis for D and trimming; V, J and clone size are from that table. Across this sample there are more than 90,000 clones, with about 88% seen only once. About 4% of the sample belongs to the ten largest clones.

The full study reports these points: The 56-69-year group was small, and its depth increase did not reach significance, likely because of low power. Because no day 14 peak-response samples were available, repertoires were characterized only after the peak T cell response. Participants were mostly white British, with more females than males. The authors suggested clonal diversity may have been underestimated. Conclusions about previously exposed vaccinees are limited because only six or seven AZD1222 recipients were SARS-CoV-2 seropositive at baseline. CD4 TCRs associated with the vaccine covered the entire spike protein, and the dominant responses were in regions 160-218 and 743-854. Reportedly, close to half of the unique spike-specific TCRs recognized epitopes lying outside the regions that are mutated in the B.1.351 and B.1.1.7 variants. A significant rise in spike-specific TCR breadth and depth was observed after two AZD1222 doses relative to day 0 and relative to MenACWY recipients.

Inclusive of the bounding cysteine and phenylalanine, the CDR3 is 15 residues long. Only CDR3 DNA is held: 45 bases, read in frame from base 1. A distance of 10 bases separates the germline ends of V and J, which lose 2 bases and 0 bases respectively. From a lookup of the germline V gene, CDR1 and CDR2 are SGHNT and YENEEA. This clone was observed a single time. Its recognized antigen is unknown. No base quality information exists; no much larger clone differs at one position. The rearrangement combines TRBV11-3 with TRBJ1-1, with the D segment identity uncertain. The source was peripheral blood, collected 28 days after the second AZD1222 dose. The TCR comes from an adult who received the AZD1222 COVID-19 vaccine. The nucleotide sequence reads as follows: TGTGCCAGCAGCTTATCCAGTACGCTGAACACTGAAGCTTTCTTT. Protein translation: CASSLSSTLNTEAFF. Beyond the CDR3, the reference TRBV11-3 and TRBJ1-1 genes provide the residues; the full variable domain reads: EAGVVQSPRYKIIEKKQPVAFWCNPISGHNTLYWYLQNLGQGPELLIRYENEEAVDDSQLPKDRFSAERLKGVDSTLKIQPAELGDSAVYLCASSLSSTLNTEAFFGQGTRLTVV.